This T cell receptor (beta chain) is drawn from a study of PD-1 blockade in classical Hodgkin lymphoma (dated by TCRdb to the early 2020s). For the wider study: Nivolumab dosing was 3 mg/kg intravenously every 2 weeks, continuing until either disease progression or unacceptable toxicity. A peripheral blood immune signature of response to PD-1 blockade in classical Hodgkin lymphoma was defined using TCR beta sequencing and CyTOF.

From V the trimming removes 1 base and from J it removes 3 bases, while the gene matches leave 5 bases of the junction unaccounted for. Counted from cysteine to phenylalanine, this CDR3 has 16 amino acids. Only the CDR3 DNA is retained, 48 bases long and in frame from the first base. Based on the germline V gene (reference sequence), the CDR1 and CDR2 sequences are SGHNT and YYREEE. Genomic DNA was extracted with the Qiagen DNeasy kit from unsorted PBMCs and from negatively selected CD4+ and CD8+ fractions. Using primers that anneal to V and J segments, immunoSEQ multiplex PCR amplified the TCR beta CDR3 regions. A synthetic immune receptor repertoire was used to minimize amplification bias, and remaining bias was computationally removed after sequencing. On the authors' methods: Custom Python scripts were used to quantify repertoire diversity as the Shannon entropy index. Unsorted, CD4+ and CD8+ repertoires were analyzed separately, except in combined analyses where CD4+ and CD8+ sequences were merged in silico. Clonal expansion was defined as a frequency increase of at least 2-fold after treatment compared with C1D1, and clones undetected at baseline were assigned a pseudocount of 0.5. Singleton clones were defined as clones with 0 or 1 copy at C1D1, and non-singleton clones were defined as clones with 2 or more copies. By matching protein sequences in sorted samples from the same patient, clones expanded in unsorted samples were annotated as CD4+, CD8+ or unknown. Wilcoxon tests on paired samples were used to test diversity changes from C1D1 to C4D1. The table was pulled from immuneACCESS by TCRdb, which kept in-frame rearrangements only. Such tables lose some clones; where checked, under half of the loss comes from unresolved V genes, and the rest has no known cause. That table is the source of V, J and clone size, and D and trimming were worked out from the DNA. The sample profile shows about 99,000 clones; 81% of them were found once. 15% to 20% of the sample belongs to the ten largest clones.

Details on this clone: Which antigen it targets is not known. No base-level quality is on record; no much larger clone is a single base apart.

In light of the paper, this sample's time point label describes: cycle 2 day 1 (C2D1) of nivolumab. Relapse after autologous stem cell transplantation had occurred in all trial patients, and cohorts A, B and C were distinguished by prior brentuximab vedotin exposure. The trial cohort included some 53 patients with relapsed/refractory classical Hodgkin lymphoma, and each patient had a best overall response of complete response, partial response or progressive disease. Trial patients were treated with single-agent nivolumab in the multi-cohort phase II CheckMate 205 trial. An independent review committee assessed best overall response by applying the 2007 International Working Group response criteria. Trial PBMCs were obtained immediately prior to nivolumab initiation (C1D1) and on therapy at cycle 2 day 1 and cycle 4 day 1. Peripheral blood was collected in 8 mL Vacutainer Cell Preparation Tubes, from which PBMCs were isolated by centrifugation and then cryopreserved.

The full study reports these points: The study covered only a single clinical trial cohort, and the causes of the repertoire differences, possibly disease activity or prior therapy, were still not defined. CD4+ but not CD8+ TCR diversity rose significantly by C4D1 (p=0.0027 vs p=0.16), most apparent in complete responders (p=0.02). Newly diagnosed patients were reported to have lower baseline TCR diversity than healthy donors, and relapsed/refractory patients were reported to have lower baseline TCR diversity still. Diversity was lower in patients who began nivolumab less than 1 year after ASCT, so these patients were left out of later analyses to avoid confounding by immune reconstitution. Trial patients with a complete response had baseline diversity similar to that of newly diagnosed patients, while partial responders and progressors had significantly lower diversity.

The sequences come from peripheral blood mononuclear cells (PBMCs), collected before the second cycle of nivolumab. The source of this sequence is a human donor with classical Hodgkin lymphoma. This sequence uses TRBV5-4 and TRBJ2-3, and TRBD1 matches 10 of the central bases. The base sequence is TGTGCCAGCAGCTTGTGGACAGGGGGAACGACAGATACGCAGTATTTT. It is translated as CASSLWTGGTTDTQYF. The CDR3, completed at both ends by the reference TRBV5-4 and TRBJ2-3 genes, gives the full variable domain ETGVTQSPTHLIKTRGQQVTLRCSSQSGHNTVSWYQQALGQGPQFIFQYYREEENGRGNFPPRFSGLQFPNYSSELNVNALELDDSALYLCASSLWTGGTTDTQYFGPGTRLTVL.